Listed here is a single T cell receptor beta chain. The antigen is undetermined. The sample belongs to a study of blood T cells in healthy people across ages. Regarding the study as a whole: When one million T cells were used, diversity estimates were thought to be underestimates. Naive T cell percentage and TCR beta diversity correlated strongly. Unsorted PBMC material precluded a definitive naive versus antigen-experienced comparison.

A second PCR, run for roughly 7 to 12 cycles, used a sample-barcoded 5' primer plus a J-beta primer mix. Paired-end reads containing CDR3 totaled no fewer than 3 million for each sample. MiXCR, applied by TCRdb to the 5' RACE reads, yields one record per CDR3 protein. The table shows around 1,000,000 distinct CDR3 sequences, with 35% to 45% occurring only once. V was clipped by 1 base and J by 0 bases, with 14 bases between them. The V gene's germline CDR1 is SNHLY and CDR2 FYNNEI. The CDR3 covers 17 residues. This sequence was found in a man between 18 and 35 years old in good health. The chain couples TRBV2 to TRBJ2-3; D call uncertain. The sequenced sample was blood. The CDR3 loop is CASSEGISRYSTDTQYF. The CDR3 DNA follows: TGTGCCAGCAGTGAAGGCATTAGCAGGTATAGCACAGATACGCAGTATTTT. Supplemented by reference TRBV2 and TRBJ2-3, the full variable domain reads EPEVTQTPSHQVTQMGQEVILRCVPISNHLYFYWYRQILGQKVEFLVSFYNNEISEKSEIFDDQFSVERPDGSNFTLKIRSTKLEDSAMYFCASSEGISRYSTDTQYFGPGTRLTVL.